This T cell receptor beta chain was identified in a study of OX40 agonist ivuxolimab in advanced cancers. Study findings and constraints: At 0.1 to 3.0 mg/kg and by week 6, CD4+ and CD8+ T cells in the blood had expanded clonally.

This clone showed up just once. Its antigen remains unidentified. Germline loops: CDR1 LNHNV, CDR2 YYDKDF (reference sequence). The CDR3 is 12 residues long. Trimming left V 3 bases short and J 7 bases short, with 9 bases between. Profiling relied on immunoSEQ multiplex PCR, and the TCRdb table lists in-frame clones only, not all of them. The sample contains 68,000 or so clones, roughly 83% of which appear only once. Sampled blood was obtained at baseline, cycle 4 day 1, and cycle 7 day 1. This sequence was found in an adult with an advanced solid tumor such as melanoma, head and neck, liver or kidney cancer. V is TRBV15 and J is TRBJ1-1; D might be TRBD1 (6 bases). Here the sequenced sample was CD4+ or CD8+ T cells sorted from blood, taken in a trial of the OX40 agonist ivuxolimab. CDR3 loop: CATSRIQGEAFF. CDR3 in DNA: TGTGCCACCAGCAGGATACAGGGTGAAGCTTTCTTT. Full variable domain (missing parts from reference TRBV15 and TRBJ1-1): DAMVIQNPRYQVTQFGKPVTLSCSQTLNHNVMYWYQQKSSQAPKLLFHYYDKDFNNEADTPDNFQSRRPNTSFCFLDIRSPGLGDTAMYLCATSRIQGEAFFGQGTRLTVV.